The 21 T cell receptor beta chains presented below share a single source sample, sequenced in a study of T cells after yellow fever vaccination. TCRdb used MiXCR to reprocess the 5' RACE reads, holding one entry per CDR3 protein. Seen here are some 340,000 distinct CDR3 sequences, around a tenth observed once, and the top ten hold 2.5% to 4%. Sequenced material: CD4+ T cells sorted from PBMCs, taken 45 days after the yellow fever booster vaccination. These receptors were collected from a young man who received the YFV17D yellow fever vaccine.

This clonotype occurred many times. The chain's CDR3 is CASRGLAGSYEQYF. DNA of the CDR3: TGTGCCAGTAGAGGACTAGCGGGATCCTACGAGCAGTACTTC. The genes are TRBV19 and TRBJ2-7, with 12 bases identical to TRBD2. The V and J ends lost 6 bases and 1 base, in that order; junction bases with no gene match: 1. The CDR3 spans 14 residues. Germline lookup yields CDR1 LNHDA and CDR2 SQIVND (reference sequence). The variable domain in full, with the rest retrieved from reference TRBV19 and TRBJ2-7, is DGGITQSPKYLFRKEGQNVTLSCEQNLNHDAMYWYRQDPGQGLRLIYYSQIVNDFQKGDIAEGYSVSREKKESFPLTVTSAQKNPTAFYLCASRGLAGSYEQYFGPGTRLTVT.

The rearrangement joins TRBV11-2 to TRBJ2-2; possibly TRBD1 for D (6 bases). Germline CDR1 and CDR2: SGHAT and FQNNGV. CDR3 length: 15 residues. Trimming shortened V by 5 bases and J by 4 bases, and 14 bases separated the two germline ends. The CDR3 DNA reads as TGTGCCAGCAGCCTCCACAGGGTAGGCACCGGGGAGCTGTTTTTT. Translation gives CASSLHRVGTGELFF.

For the CDR3, the DNA is TGCGCCAGCAGCTTGGCCATCGGGGGGACCACAGATACGCAGTATTTT. Protein product: CASSLAIGGTTDTQYF. The rearrangement joins TRBV5-1 to TRBJ2-3; TRBD2 aligns across 7 bases. The germline V gene has CDR1 SGHRS and CDR2 YFSETQ. After removal of 0 bases from V and 2 bases from J, the junction contained 6 bases not matched to a gene. There are 16 residues in the CDR3.

The V and J genes are TRBV7-2 and TRBJ1-2; 10 bases agree with TRBD1. The length of the CDR3 is 15 residues. The V segment lost 4 bases and the J segment 3 bases; nucleotides outside the gene matches: 5. Germline V gene lookup returns CDR1 SGHTA and CDR2 FQGNSA. CDR3 protein: CASSYRDRGHYGYTF. CDR3 DNA sequence: TGTGCCAGCAGCTACCGGGACAGGGGCCACTATGGCTACACCTTC. The full variable domain, rest sourced from reference TRBV7-2 and TRBJ1-2, is GAGVSQSPSNKVTEKGKDVELRCDPISGHTALYWYRQSLGQGLEFLIYFQGNSAPDKSGLPSDRFSAERTGGSVSTLTIQRTQQEDSAVYLCASSYRDRGHYGYTFGSGTRLTVV.

In this sample, this clonotype turned up a few times. V is TRBV4-2 and J is TRBJ1-1; unclear D gene. The CDR3 is 14 residues long. The ends were cut back, 1 base at V and 0 bases at J, with 6 bases in the middle. Germline values: CDR1 LGHNA, CDR2 YNFKEQ. DNA for the CDR3: TGTGCCAGCAGCCAAGCCGACCTGAACACTGAAGCTTTCTTT. Its translation: CASSQADLNTEAFF.

Here the CDR3 DNA reads TGTGCCAGCAGCTACCAAGGGCTCTCCAATGAGCAGTTCTTC. Translating gives CASSYQGLSNEQFF. This chain joins TRBV7-6 and TRBJ2-1, with D unresolved. The V gene's germline CDR1 is SGHVS and CDR2 FNYEAQ. The CDR3 loop spans 14 amino acids. Trimming took 4 bases from V and 6 from J, leaving 13 bases between them.

This chain connects TRBV7-9 to TRBJ2-5; maybe TRBD2 (6 bases). Germline lookup yields CDR1 SEHNR and CDR2 FQNEAQ (reference sequence). Between the trimmed V and J ends, which lost 5 bases and 8 bases, there was a span of 21 bases. This CDR3 contains 15 residues. CDR3 in DNA: TGTGCCAGCAGCCCAATGGGTACCGGGGGTCAAACCCAGTACTTC. Protein sequence: CASSPMGTGGQTQYF.

The chain employs TRBV7-9 and TRBJ2-1; D gene unclear. CDR1 is SEHNR and CDR2 is FQNEAQ in the germline V gene (reference sequence). The V end was cut by 5 bases, the J end by 5 bases, with 7 bases between. CDR3 size: 12 residues. CDR3 nucleotide sequence: TGTGCCAGCAGCCAGACCGACAATGAGCAGTTCTTC. It yields the protein CASSQTDNEQFF. The full variable domain, with the rest looked up from reference TRBV7-9 and TRBJ2-1, is DTGVSQNPRHKITKRGQNVTFRCDPISEHNRLYWYRQTLGQGPEFLTYFQNEAQLEKSRLLSDRFSAERPKGSFSTLEIQRTEQGDSAMYLCASSQTDNEQFFGPGTRLTVL.

The sample holds a few counts of this clonotype. The rearrangement uses TRBV20-1 and TRBJ2-3; D may be TRBD2 (6 bases). The germline V and J ends were trimmed by 5 bases and 2 bases, with 11 bases remaining between them. The CDR3 is 13 amino acids. Germline CDR1 is DFQATT and CDR2 is SNEGSKA (reference sequence). CDR3 sequence reads: CSAVGGNTDTQYF. Here the CDR3 DNA reads TGCAGTGCTGTGGGGGGAAACACAGATACGCAGTATTTT.

This clonotype was seen ten or more times. J is TRBJ2-1 and V is TRBV7-2; D gene ambiguous. V shed 5 bases and J shed 0 bases, with 11 bases lying between them. This CDR3 has 15 residues. Germline V gene data show CDR1 as SGHTA and CDR2 as FQGNSA. Here the CDR3 reads CASSRAGSSYNEQFF. DNA of the CDR3: TGTGCCAGCAGCAGAGCCGGAAGCTCCTACAATGAGCAGTTCTTC.

This chain uses TRBV27 with TRBJ2-3, with 12 positions matching TRBD2. The germline V gene has CDR1 MNHEY and CDR2 SMNVEV (reference sequence). This CDR3 is 19 amino acids long. V was pared by 2 bases and J by 4 bases, with 13 bases of the junction left unmatched. The CDR3: CASSLRLAGARVAPDTQYF. The CDR3 DNA reads TGTGCCAGCAGTTTAAGACTAGCGGGGGCGAGAGTAGCCCCAGATACGCAGTATTTT.

Turning to this clonotype: A junction boundary mismatches the germline segment, possibly from a read error. The CDR3 protein is CASSRLQRGFDNEPYF. In DNA, the CDR3 is TGTGCCAGCAGCCGCCTGCAGCGGGGATTTGATAACGAGCCGTACTTC. This chain connects TRBV6-2 or TRBV6-3 to TRBJ2-7; 7 bases fit TRBD2. CDR1 MNHEY and CDR2 SVGEGT come from the germline V gene. The CDR3 runs 16 residues.

The chain carries TRBV28 and TRBJ1-5; the D gene is possibly TRBD1 (5 bases). The V gene lost 6 bases and the J gene lost 6 bases, with 12 bases spanning the gap. The CDR3 totals 13 residues. Germline CDR1 reads MDHEN; CDR2 reads SYDVKM. CDR3 in DNA: TGTGCCAGCAGGGAGCAGGGAGCTCAGCCCCAGCATTTT. Translation: CASREQGAQPQHF.

This chain uses TRBV5-1 with TRBJ2-6; D possibly corresponds to TRBD2 (5 bases). The germline V and J ends were trimmed by 3 bases and 2 bases, with 15 bases remaining between them. Germline CDR1 is SGHRS and CDR2 is YFSETQ. There are 17 residues in the CDR3. The CDR3: CASSWGEYPAGANVLTF. The CDR3 DNA reads TGCGCCAGCAGCTGGGGAGAATACCCCGCTGGGGCCAACGTCCTGACTTTC.

This clonotype was detected only a few times. This chain uses TRBV2 with TRBJ1-2, with a weak D call TRBD1 (6 bases). Per germline, CDR1 SNHLY and CDR2 FYNNEI. Trimming shortened V by 6 bases and J by 8 bases, and 16 bases separated the two germline ends. The CDR3 extends over 13 amino acids. CDR3 sequence reads: CASRDDRRRGYTF. CDR3 DNA sequence: TGTGCCAGCAGAGATGACAGGCGTAGGGGCTACACCTTC.

This clonotype was recorded a few times. The rearrangement joins TRBV4-3 to TRBJ2-1; tentative D call: TRBD2 (5 bases). The germline V gene encodes CDR1 LGHNA and CDR2 YSLEER. V shed 1 base and J shed 0 bases, with 10 bases lying between them. The CDR3 extends over 16 amino acids. CDR3 region: CASSQGKRLSYNEQFF. The CDR3 DNA reads as TGCGCCAGCAGCCAAGGGAAGCGGCTCTCCTACAATGAGCAGTTCTTC.

The rearrangement joins TRBV9 to TRBJ2-7; no definite D call. There are 14 residues in the CDR3. V lost 0 bases, J lost 3 bases, and 10 bases lay in between. Germline values: CDR1 SGDLS, CDR2 YYNGEE. The DNA of the CDR3 is TGTGCCAGCAGCGTAGATCGCTTCAGCTACGAGCAGTACTTC. This codes for CASSVDRFSYEQYF.

This clonotype was counted a few times. This chain links TRBV3-1 with TRBJ2-1, with a tentative D call TRBD2 (6 bases). The V end lost 4 bases, the J end lost 7 bases, and 11 bases lay between the germline ends. This CDR3 has 13 amino acids. Germline V lookup: CDR1 LGHDT, CDR2 YNNKEL (reference sequence). In DNA form, the CDR3 reads TGTGCCAGCAGCCGTGATCGGGGGAATGAGCAGTTCTTC. Its protein is CASSRDRGNEQFF.

The chain uses TRBV20-1 and TRBJ1-1; 7 bases align to TRBD1. From germline, CDR1 is DFQATT and CDR2 SNEGSKA (reference sequence). This CDR3 region has 15 residues. The V segment lost 3 bases and the J segment 5 bases; nucleotides outside the gene matches: 12. DNA for the CDR3: TGCAGTGCTAGCTACCCAGGGGGTAGGGGGACTGAAGCTTTCTTT. This sequence encodes CSASYPGGRGTEAFF.

This clonotype was detected a few times. The chain uses TRBV20-1 and TRBJ1-4, with 9 bases fitting TRBD1. Germline V CDR1 and CDR2: DFQATT, SNEGSKA (reference sequence). CDR3 length: 15 residues. With 6 bases clipped from V and 4 bases from J, the junction kept 9 bases outside the gene matches. The CDR3 nucleotides are TGCAGTGCACCAGACTCGGGACAGGGTAATGAAAAACTGTTTTTT. Its protein product is CSAPDSGQGNEKLFF.

The CDR3 nucleotides read TGTGCCAGCAGCAGGGGAGGCCAGGATACGCAGTATTTT. Translation gives CASSRGGQDTQYF. This chain links TRBV12-3 or TRBV12-4 with TRBJ2-3, with D perhaps given as TRBD1 or TRBD2 (6 bases each). CDR3 size: 13 residues. Deletions cut 6 bases from V and 6 bases from J, with 13 bases between.